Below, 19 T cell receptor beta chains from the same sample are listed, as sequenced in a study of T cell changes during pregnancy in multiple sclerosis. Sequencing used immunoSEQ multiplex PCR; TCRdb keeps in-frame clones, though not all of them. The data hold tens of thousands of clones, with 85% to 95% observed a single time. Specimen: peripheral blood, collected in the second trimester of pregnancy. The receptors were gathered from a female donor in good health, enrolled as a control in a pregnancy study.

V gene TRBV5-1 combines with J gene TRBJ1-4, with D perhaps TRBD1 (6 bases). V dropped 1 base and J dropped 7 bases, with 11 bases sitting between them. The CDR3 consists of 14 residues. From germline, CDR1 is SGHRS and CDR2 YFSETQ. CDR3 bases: TGCGCCAGCAGCTTGCGAGGGGGGGGTGAAAAACTGTTTTTT. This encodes CASSLRGGGEKLFF.

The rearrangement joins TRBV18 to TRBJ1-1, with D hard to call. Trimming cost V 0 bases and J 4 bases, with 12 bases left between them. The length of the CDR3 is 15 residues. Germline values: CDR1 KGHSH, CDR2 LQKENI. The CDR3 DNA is TGTGCCAGCTCACCACCGCGGGGAGAGCGCACTGAAGCTTTCTTT. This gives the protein CASSPPRGERTEAFF.

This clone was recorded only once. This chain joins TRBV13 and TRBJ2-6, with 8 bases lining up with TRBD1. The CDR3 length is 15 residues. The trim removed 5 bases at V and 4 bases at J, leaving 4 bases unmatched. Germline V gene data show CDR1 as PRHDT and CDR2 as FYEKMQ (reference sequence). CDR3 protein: CASSRQGPGANVLTF. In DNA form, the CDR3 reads TGTGCCAGCAGCCGACAGGGGCCCGGGGCCAACGTCCTGACTTTC.

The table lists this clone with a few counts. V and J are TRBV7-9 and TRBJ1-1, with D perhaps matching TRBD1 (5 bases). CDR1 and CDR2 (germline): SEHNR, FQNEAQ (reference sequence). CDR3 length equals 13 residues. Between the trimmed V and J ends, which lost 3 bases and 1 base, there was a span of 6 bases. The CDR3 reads CASSFRENTEAFF. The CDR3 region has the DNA TGTGCCAGCAGCTTCAGGGAGAACACTGAAGCTTTCTTT.

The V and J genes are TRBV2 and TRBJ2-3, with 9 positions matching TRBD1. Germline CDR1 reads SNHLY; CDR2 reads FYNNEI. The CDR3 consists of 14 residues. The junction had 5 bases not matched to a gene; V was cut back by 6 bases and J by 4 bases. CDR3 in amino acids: CASRGRTGADTQYF. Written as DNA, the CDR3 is TGTGCCAGCAGGGGGCGGACAGGGGCAGATACGCAGTATTTT.

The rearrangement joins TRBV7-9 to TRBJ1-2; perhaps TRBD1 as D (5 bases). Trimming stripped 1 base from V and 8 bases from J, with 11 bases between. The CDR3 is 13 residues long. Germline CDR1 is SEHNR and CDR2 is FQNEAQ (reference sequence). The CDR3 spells CASSLGPGSGYTF. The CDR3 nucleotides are TGTGCCAGCAGCTTAGGTCCAGGGTCCGGCTACACCTTC. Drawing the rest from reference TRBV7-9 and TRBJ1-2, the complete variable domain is DTGVSQNPRHKITKRGQNVTFRCDPISEHNRLYWYRQTLGQGPEFLTYFQNEAQLEKSRLLSDRFSAERPKGSFSTLEIQRTEQGDSAMYLCASSLGPGSGYTFGSGTRLTVV.

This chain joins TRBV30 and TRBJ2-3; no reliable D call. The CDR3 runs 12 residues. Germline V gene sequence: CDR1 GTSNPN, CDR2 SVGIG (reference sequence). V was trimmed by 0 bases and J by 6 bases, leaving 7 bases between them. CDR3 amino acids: CAWSVSRDTQYF. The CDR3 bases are TGTGCCTGGAGTGTATCCAGGGATACGCAGTATTTT.

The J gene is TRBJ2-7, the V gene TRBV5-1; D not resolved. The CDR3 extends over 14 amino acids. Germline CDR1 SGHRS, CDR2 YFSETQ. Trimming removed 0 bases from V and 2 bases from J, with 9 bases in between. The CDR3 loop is CASSLDGVPYEQYF. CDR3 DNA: TGCGCCAGCAGCTTGGACGGAGTGCCCTACGAGCAGTACTTC.

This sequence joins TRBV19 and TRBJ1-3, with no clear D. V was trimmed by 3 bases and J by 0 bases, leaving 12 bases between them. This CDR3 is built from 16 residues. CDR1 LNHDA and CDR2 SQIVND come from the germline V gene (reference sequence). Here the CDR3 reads CASSMLDGLSGNTIYF. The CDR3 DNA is TGTGCCAGTAGTATGTTGGACGGACTCTCTGGAAACACCATATATTTT.

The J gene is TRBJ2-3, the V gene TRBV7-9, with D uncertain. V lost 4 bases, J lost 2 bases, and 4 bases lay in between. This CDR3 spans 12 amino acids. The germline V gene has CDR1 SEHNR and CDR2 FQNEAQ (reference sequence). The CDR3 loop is CASSSYTDTQYF. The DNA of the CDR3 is TGTGCCAGCAGCTCTTACACAGATACGCAGTATTTT. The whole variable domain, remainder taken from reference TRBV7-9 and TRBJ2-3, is DTGVSQNPRHKITKRGQNVTFRCDPISEHNRLYWYRQTLGQGPEFLTYFQNEAQLEKSRLLSDRFSAERPKGSFSTLEIQRTEQGDSAMYLCASSSYTDTQYFGPGTRLTVL.

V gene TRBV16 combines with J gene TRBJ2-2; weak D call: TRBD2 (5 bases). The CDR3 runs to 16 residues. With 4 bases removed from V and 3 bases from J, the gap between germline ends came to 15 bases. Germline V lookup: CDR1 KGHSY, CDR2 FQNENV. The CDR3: CASSPSSGEYTGELFF. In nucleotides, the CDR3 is TGTGCCAGCAGCCCCTCTTCCGGGGAATACACCGGGGAGCTGTTTTTT.

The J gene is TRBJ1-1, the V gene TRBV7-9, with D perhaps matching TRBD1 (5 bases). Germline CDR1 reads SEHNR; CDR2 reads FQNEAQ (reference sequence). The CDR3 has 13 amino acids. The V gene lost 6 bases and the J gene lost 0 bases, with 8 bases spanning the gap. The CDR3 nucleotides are TGTGCCAGCAGACAGGACATGAACACTGAAGCTTTCTTT. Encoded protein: CASRQDMNTEAFF. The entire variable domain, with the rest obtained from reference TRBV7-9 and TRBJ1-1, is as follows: DTGVSQNPRHKITKRGQNVTFRCDPISEHNRLYWYRQTLGQGPEFLTYFQNEAQLEKSRLLSDRFSAERPKGSFSTLEIQRTEQGDSAMYLCASRQDMNTEAFFGQGTRLTVV.

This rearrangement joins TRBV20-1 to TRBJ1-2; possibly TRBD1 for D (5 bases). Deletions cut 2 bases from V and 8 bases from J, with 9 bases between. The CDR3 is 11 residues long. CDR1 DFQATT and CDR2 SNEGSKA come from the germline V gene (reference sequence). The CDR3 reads CSARTGEGYTF. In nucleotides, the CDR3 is TGCAGTGCTAGAACGGGGGAGGGCTACACCTTC.

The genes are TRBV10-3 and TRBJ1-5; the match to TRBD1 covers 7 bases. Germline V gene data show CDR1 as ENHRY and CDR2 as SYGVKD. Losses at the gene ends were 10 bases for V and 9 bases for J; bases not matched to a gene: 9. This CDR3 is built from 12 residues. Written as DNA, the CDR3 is TGTGCCACTCAGGACAGGATTGGGCCCCAGCATTTT. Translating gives CATQDRIGPQHF.

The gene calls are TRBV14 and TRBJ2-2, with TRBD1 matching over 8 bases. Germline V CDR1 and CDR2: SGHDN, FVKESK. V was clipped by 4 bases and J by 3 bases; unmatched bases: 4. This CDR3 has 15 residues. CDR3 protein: CASSRGTGHTGELFF. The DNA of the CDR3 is TGTGCCAGCAGCCGGGGGACAGGACACACCGGGGAGCTGTTTTTT.

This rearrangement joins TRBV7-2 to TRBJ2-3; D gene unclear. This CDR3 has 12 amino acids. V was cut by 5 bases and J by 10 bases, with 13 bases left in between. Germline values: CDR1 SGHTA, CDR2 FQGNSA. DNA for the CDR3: TGTGCCAGCAGCCCCGGCGGCCCGGCGCAGTATTTT. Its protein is CASSPGGPAQYF.

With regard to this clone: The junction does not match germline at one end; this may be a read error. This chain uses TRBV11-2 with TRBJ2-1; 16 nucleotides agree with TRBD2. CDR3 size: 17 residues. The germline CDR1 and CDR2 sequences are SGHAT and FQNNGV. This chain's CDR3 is CASLGLAGGASNNEQFF. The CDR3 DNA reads TGTGCCAGCCTGGGACTAGCGGGGGGGGCCTCCAACAATGAGCAGTTCTTC. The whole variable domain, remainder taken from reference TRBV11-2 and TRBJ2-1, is EAGVAQSPRYKIIEKRQSVAFWCNPISGHATLYWYQQILGQGPKLLIQFQNNGVVDDSQLPKDRFSAERLKGVDSTLKIQPAKLEDSAVYLCASLGLAGGASNNEQFFGPGTRLTVL.

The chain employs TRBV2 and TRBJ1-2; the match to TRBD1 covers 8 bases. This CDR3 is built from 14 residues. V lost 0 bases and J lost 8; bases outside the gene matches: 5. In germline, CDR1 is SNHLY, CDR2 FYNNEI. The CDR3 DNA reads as TGTGCCAGCAGTGAAGCAGGGACAGGTAGCGGCTACACCTTC. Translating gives CASSEAGTGSGYTF.

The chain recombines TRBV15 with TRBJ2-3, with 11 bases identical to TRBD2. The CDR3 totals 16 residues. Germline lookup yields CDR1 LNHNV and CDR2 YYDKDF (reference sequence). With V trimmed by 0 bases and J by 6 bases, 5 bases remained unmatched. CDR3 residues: CATSRDYSGGADTQYF. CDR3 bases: TGTGCCACCAGCAGAGATTATAGCGGGGGGGCGGATACGCAGTATTTT.